Following are 18 T cell receptor beta chains from one sample sequenced in a study of vaccination and CD4 T cells after COVID-19. Specified treatment: roughly 10-day PBMC culture with coronavirus spike peptide pools or control peptides (ViraFEST assay). The Oncomine TCR Beta short-read assay was what sequenced the DNA obtained from cultured CD4+ T cells. TCRdb processed the PCR reads anew with MiXCR; each CDR3 protein has one entry. The top ten clones hold over 10% of a sample with approximately 23,000 distinct CDR3 sequences, approximately 32% of them seen once. For these receptors, no antigen is known. Material for sequencing was cultured CD4+ T cells from blood. These receptors came from a human donor with COVID-19.

Only a few counts were recorded for this clonotype. The CDR3: CATSDGGQGAYEQFF. The CDR3 bases are TGTGCCACCAGTGATGGGGGACAGGGGGCCTATGAGCAGTTCTTC. This chain connects TRBV24-1 to TRBJ2-1; 12 positions match TRBD1. After removal of 3 bases from V and 8 bases from J, the junction contained 4 bases not matched to a gene. The germline CDR1 and CDR2 sequences are KGHDR and SFDVKD. This CDR3 spans 15 amino acids.

This clonotype was seen a handful of times. This rearrangement joins TRBV24-1 to TRBJ2-5; TRBD2 agrees at 8 bases. V gave up 7 bases and J gave up 2 bases; unmatched junction bases: 8. CDR1 and CDR2 (germline): KGHDR, SFDVKD. The CDR3 has 15 amino acids. CDR3 amino acids: CATSPAGGGQETQYF. The CDR3 nucleotides are TGTGCCACCAGCCCGGCGGGGGGTGGACAAGAGACCCAGTACTTC.

V is TRBV6-1 and J is TRBJ2-7, with TRBD2 identical over 14 bases. CDR3 length: 18 residues. CDR1 MNHNS and CDR2 SASEGT come from the germline V gene. V lost 4 bases, J lost 4 bases, and 12 bases stayed unmatched. CDR3 sequence reads: CASSGTSGGKNIEYEQYF. The CDR3 region has the DNA TGTGCCAGCAGTGGGACTAGCGGGGGGAAAAACATAGAATACGAGCAGTACTTC.

This clonotype was detected a few times. This chain uses TRBV7-8 with TRBJ1-2; D is possibly TRBD1 (5 bases). Trimming took off 0 bases at V and 4 bases at J, with 12 bases between the two ends. CDR1 is SGHVS and CDR2 is FQNEAQ in the germline V gene. This CDR3 comprises 15 residues. CDR3 nucleotide sequence: TGTGCCAGCAGCTTAGCGCAGGGTTTGAGCTATGGCTACACCTTC. Its protein is CASSLAQGLSYGYTF.

This clonotype appeared a few times. V is TRBV28 and J is TRBJ1-3, with 9 bases matching TRBD1. The CDR3 consists of 15 residues. Germline CDR1 MDHEN, CDR2 SYDVKM. J was trimmed by 7 bases and V by 8 bases; bases with no gene match: 12. In DNA, the CDR3 is TGTGCCAGCCTACCGAACAGGGGGCTTATCAACACCATATATTTT. Encoded protein: CASLPNRGLINTIYF.

This clonotype appeared a few times. The J gene is TRBJ2-3, the V gene TRBV30; TRBD2 matches 9 bases. Germline CDR1 and CDR2: GTSNPN and SVGIG (reference sequence). The CDR3 runs 16 residues. With 0 bases clipped from V and 0 bases from J, the junction kept 4 bases outside the gene matches. The CDR3: CAWSVQTSGSTDTQYF. CDR3 sequence (DNA): TGTGCCTGGAGTGTACAAACTAGCGGGAGCACAGATACGCAGTATTTT.

This chain joins TRBV6-5 and TRBJ2-7; the match to TRBD1 covers 8 bases. CDR3 length: 15 residues. CDR1 and CDR2 (germline): MNHEY, SVGAGI. The V and J ends lost 2 bases and 2 bases, in that order; junction bases with no gene match: 5. The CDR3 sequence is CASSYARGPPYEQYF. Written as DNA, the CDR3 is TGTGCCAGCAGTTACGCCAGGGGGCCCCCCTACGAGCAGTACTTC.

To note about this clonotype: A much larger clone differs by one base, so this may be a read error. Since no conserved phenylalanine or tryptophan closes the CDR3, a read error is the likely cause. The J gene is TRBJ1-5, the V gene TRBV20-1; the match to TRBD1 covers 7 bases. Losses at the gene ends were 3 bases for V and 2 bases for J; bases not matched to a gene: 4. Germline assignment: CDR1 DFQATT and CDR2 SNEGSKA (reference sequence). The CDR3 length is 14 residues. The chain's CDR3 is CSASNRGGNQPQHL. The CDR3 DNA reads TGCAGTGCTAGCAACAGGGGAGGCAATCAGCCCCAGCATCTT.

The chain has TRBV7-2 and TRBJ1-1; D not certain. The CDR3 sequence is 15 residues long. The germline V gene encodes CDR1 SGHTA and CDR2 FQGNSA. Trimming removed 1 base at V and 0 bases at J, with 9 bases between. The CDR3 DNA reads TGTGCCAGCAGCTTAGGCCCGACCCTGAACACTGAAGCTTTCTTT. Its translation: CASSLGPTLNTEAFF.

This clonotype has just a few counts. The genes are TRBV20-1 and TRBJ2-5; D might be TRBD2 (5 bases). Per germline, CDR1 DFQATT and CDR2 SNEGSKA (reference sequence). With 0 bases removed from V and 2 bases from J, the gap between germline ends came to 16 bases. There are 16 residues in the CDR3. The CDR3 protein is CSARDMLRGTQETQYF. For the CDR3, the DNA is TGCAGTGCTAGAGATATGCTCCGGGGAACTCAAGAGACCCAGTACTTC.

This clonotype has just a few counts. The chain combines TRBV5-1 with TRBJ2-5; D remains unclear. V lost 4 bases to trimming and J lost 4 bases, with 8 bases between them. In germline, CDR1 is SGHRS, CDR2 YFSETQ. This CDR3 is 12 amino acids long. CDR3: CASSIKTETQYF. CDR3 bases: TGCGCCAGCAGCATTAAAACAGAGACCCAGTACTTC.

A remark on this clonotype: Germline is not matched at one junction end, which may reflect a read error. V is TRBV28 and J is TRBJ2-7; 10 bases are shared with TRBD1. This CDR3 region has 15 residues. CDR1 is MDHEN, CDR2 SYDVKM, per germline. CDR3: CASNPPTGGSHEQYF. DNA of the CDR3: TGTGCCAGCAACCCGCCGACAGGGGGCTCCCACGAGCAGTACTTC.

About this clonotype: Germline is not matched at one junction end, which may reflect a read error. V and J are TRBV7-2 and TRBJ2-5; maybe TRBD1 (5 bases). Per the germline V gene, CDR1 is SGHTA and CDR2 is FQGNSA. This CDR3 has 14 amino acids. The DNA of the CDR3 is TGTGCCAGCTGCTTGGCAGGGATCCAAGAGACCCAGTACTTC. Protein product: CASCLAGIQETQYF.

The CDR3 coding sequence is TGTGCCAGCAGCTTAGAGCCAGCCAAAAACATTCAGTACTTC. It codes for CASSLEPAKNIQYF. The chain couples TRBV7-2 to TRBJ2-4; no reliable D call. Trimming cost V 1 base and J 0 bases, with 4 bases left between them. Germline V gene data show CDR1 as SGHTA and CDR2 as FQGNSA. The CDR3 length is 14 residues.

J is TRBJ2-5 and V is TRBV14, with TRBD2 matching 7 bases. V lost 5 bases to trimming and J lost 1 base; unmatched junction nucleotides: 10. The V gene's germline CDR1 is SGHDN and CDR2 FVKESK. This CDR3 has 16 residues. The CDR3 DNA reads as TGTGCCAGCAGCGCCGACGGGGGACTACCCCAAGAGACCCAGTACTTC. Protein product: CASSADGGLPQETQYF.

The chain combines TRBV14 with TRBJ2-1; D is undetermined. CDR3 length: 15 amino acids. CDR1 is SGHDN, CDR2 FVKESK, per germline. The V end lost 2 bases, the J end lost 3 bases, and 11 bases lay between the germline ends. CDR3 protein: CASSQMMLGYNEQFF. The CDR3 DNA sequence: TGTGCCAGCAGCCAAATGATGCTAGGCTACAATGAGCAGTTCTTC.

This clonotype is deemed medium-sized. The chain carries TRBV6-1 and TRBJ1-2; no clear D gene. The germline V gene has CDR1 MNHNS and CDR2 SASEGT. The CDR3 covers 14 residues. Trimming removed 4 bases at V and 3 bases at J, with 12 bases between. The chain's CDR3 is CASSVYFGDYGYTF. The CDR3, as DNA: TGTGCCAGCAGTGTATATTTTGGGGACTATGGCTACACCTTC.

This clonotype was observed a few times. The chain has TRBV12-3 or TRBV12-4 and TRBJ1-2; D is unclear. Between the trimmed V and J ends, which lost 3 bases and 13 bases, there was a span of 12 bases. CDR3 size: 11 residues. Here the CDR3 DNA reads TGTGCCAGCAGTTTTGGTTCGTGGGGCACCTTC. Translation: CASSFGSWGTF.